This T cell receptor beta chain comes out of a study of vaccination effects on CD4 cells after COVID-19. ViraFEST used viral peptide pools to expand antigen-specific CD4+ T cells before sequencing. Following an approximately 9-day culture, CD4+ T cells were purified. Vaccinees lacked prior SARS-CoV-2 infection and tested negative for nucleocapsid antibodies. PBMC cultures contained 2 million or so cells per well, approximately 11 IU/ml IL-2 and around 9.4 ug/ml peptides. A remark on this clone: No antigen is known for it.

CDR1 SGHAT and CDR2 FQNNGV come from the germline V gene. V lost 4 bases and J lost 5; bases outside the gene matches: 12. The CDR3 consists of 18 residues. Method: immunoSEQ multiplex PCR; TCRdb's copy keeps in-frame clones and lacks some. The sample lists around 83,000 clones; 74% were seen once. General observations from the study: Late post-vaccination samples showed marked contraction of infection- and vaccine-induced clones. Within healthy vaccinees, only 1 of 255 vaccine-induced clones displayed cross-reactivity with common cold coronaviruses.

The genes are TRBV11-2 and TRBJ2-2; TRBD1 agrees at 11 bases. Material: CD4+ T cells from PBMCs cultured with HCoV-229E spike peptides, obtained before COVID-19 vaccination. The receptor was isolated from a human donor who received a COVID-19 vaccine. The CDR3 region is CASSYRSVGQGATGELFF. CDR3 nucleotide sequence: TGTGCCAGCAGCTACCGATCGGTAGGACAGGGGGCGACCGGGGAGCTGTTTTTT.